These T cell receptor beta chains were read from a single sample in a study of CD8 T cells in ankylosing spondylitis. Using its own MiXCR run on the 5' RACE reads, TCRdb lists one record per CDR3 protein. In the table there are 700,000 or so distinct CDR3 sequences, under 20% of which are singletons. The sequenced material came from blood, either unsorted or a sorted T cell fraction (not recorded which). The receptors were sampled from a male donor with ankylosing spondylitis. Each CDR3 is given without its conserved first and last residue. Clone size is stated in some rows and not others, as once, few, many or a class when expanded.

SARQGEDYEQY,few,TRBV29-1
ASSLYGTGRTEAF,-,TRBV28
ASSQRLLGGLGANVLT,-,TRBV14
ASSLWEGGELF,-,TRBV27
ASSPGGVAAQETQY,-,TRBV18
ASRQDSRTYNEQF,-,TRBV12-3/TRBV12-4
ASSQTGTSGETQY,-,TRBV3-1
ASSLPQGETQY,-,TRBV5-1
ASSQNRGRTNYGYT,-,TRBV3-1
ASSQDPYLPQPQH,-,TRBV4-2
ASSSPTGTGTSGNTIY,-,TRBV7-8
ATGQGATTEAF,-,TRBV3-1
ASSPSDRGTGANVLT,few,TRBV7-9
ASSPTGTSGSRQY,-,TRBV18
ASSTPTGPNYGYT,few,TRBV2
ATSDADRPQETQY,-,TRBV24-1
ASSQLTSGTDTQY,few,TRBV5-1
ASRLAGAADTQY,-,TRBV7-3
ASSQSGGLNNEQF,-,TRBV7-2
ASSLEGAVNQPQH,few,TRBV12-3/TRBV12-4
ASSPHLGGGRGEQY,-,TRBV25-1
SARDIGLYTGELF,-,TRBV20-1
ASSLRLVGDRANSPLH,-,TRBV7-3
AAWGSNTGELF,few,TRBV10-2
ASSLKHGDTQY,few,TRBV7-2
ASSLAVLAGGDEQF,few,TRBV5-8
ASSECIGGMCTEAF,-,TRBV2
SVDGEAGELF,few,TRBV29-1
ASSAQQGLSTGELF,few,TRBV5-1
SAQRARTQETQY,few,TRBV20-1
ASRPSGGISYEQY,-,TRBV6-2/TRBV6-3
SALGGANVLT,-,TRBV20-1
ASSIQRGGDEQF,-,TRBV28
ASTKGSGANVLT,-,TRBV12-3/TRBV12-4
ATGRDEQY,-,TRBV28
ATGTSGGLDTQY,-,TRBV10-3
SARDRLAVYNEQF,few,TRBV20-1
SAMSSRGTYEQY,few,TRBV20-1
ASSLEGVSPPY,few,TRBV5-1
ASSLVQGAHEQY,few,TRBV5-1
ASSYSEAASFF,few,TRBV6-5
ASSFVRGGGYEQY,few,TRBV5-1
ASGGLAGAAGELF,-,TRBV10-2
ASSLPDRVEF,few,TRBV7-9
SATSRLRGASKPNQPQH,-,TRBV20-1
SASSGGAKNTEAF,-,TRBV20-1
ATNPSANTGELF,-,TRBV24-1
SGDRSSYNEQF,many,TRBV29-1
ASSQGLGQGADTQY,-,TRBV6-1
ASTKTSATGGWETQY,-,TRBV12-3/TRBV12-4
ASSSRPDGDTEAF,-,TRBV11-2
SVEEGAGYT,few,TRBV29-1
ASTRAGGPTDTQY,-,TRBV12-3/TRBV12-4
ATSRETGAAQETQY,-,TRBV15